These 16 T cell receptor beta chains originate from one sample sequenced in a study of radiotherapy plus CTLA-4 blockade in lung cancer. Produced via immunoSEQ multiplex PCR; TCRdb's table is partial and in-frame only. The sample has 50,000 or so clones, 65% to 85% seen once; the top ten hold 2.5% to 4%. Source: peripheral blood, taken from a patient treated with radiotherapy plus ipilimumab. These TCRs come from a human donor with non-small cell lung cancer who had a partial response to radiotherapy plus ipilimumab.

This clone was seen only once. The CDR3 loop is CASSYSWSNEKLFF. The CDR3 bases are TGTGCCAGCAGTTACTCGTGGAGTAATGAAAAACTGTTTTTT. The V gene is TRBV6-5, the J gene TRBJ1-4; the D is unclear. Germline CDR1 MNHEY, CDR2 SVGAGI. This CDR3 contains 14 residues. The V and J ends lost 0 bases and 4 bases respectively, with 6 bases between them.

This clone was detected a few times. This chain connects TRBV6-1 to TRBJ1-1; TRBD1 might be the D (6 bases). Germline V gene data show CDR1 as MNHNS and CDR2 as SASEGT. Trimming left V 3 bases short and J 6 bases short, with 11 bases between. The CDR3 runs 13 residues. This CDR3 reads CASSDRGGAEAFF. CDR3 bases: TGTGCCAGCAGTGACAGGGGTGGCGCTGAAGCTTTCTTT.

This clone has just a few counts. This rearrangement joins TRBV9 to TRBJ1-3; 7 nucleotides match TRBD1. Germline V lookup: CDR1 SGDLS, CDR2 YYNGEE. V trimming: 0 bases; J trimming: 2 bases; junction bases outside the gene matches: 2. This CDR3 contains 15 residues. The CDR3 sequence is CASSVGDRAGNTIYF. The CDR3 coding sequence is TGTGCCAGCAGCGTAGGAGACAGGGCTGGAAACACCATATATTTT.

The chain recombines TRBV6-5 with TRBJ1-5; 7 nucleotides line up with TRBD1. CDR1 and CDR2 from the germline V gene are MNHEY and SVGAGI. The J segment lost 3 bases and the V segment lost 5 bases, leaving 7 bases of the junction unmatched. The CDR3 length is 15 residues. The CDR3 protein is CASSPDRADNQPQHF. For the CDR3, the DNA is TGTGCCAGCAGTCCAGACAGGGCGGACAATCAGCCCCAGCATTTT.

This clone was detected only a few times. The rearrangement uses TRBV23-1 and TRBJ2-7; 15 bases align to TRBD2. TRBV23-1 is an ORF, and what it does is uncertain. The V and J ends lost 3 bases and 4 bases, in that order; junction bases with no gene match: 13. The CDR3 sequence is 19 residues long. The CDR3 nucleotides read TGCGCCAGCAGTCACCCTAATCAAAGGACTAGCGGGGGGGCTTACGAGCAGTACTTC. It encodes CASSHPNQRTSGGAYEQYF.

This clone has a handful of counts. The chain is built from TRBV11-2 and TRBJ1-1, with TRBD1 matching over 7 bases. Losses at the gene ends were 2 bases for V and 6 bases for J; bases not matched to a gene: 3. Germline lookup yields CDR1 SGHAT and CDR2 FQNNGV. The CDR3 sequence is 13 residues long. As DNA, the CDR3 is TGTGCCAGCAGCTTATGGGGGACAGCTGAAGCTTTCTTT. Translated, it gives CASSLWGTAEAFF.

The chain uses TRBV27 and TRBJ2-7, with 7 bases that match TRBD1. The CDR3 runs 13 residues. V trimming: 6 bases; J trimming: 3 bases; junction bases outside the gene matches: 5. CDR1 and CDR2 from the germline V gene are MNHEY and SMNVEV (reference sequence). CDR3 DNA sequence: TGTGCCAGCAGAACCGGGACAGACTACGAGCAGTACTTC. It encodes CASRTGTDYEQYF.

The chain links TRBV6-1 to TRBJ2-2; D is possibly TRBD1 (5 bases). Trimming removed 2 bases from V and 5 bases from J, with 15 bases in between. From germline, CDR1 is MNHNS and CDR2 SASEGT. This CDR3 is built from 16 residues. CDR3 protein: CASSEKVPGWTGELFF. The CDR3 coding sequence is TGTGCCAGCAGTGAAAAGGTGCCAGGGTGGACCGGGGAGCTGTTTTTT.

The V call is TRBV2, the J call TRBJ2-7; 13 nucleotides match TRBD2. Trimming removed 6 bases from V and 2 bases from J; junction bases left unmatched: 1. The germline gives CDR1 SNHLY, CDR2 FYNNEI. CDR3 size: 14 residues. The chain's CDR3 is CASSGLAGAYEQYF. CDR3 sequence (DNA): TGTGCCAGCAGCGGACTAGCGGGGGCCTACGAGCAGTACTTC.

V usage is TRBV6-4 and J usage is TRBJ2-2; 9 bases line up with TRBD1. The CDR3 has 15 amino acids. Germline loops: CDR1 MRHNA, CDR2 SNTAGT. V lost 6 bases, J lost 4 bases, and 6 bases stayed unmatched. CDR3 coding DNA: TGTGCCAGCAGCGTCGACAGGGGGGTCACCGGGGAGCTGTTTTTT. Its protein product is CASSVDRGVTGELFF.

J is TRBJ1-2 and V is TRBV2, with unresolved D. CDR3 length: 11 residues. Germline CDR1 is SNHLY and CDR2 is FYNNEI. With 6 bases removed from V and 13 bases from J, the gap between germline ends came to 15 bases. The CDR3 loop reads CASSPQRESTF. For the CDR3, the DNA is TGTGCCAGCAGCCCCCAGAGGGAAAGCACCTTC.

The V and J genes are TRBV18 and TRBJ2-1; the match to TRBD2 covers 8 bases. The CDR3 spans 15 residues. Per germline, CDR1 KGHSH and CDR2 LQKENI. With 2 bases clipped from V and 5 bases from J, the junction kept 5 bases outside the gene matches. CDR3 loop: CASSPGAGGNNEQFF. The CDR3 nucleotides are TGTGCCAGCTCACCAGGGGCGGGGGGAAACAATGAGCAGTTCTTC.

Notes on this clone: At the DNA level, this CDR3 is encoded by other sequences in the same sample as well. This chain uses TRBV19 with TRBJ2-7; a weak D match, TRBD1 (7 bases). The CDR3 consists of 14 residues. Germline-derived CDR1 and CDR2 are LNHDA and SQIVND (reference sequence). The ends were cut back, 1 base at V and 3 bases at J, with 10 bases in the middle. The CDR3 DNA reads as TGTGCCAGTAGTATAGGACAGGGAGGCTACGAGCAGTACTTC. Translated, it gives CASSIGQGGYEQYF.

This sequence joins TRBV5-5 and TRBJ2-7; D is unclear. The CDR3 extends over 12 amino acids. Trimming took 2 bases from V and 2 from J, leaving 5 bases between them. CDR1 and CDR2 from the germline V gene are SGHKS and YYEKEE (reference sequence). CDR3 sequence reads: CASSFDTYEQYF. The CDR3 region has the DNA TGTGCCAGCAGCTTCGACACCTACGAGCAGTACTTC.

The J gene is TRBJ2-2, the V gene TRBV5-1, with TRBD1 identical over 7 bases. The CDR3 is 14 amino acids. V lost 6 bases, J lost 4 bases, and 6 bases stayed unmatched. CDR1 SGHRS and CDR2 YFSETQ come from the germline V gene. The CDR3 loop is CASTPQGTTGELFF. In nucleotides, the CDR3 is TGCGCCAGCACACCACAGGGGACCACCGGGGAGCTGTTTTTT.

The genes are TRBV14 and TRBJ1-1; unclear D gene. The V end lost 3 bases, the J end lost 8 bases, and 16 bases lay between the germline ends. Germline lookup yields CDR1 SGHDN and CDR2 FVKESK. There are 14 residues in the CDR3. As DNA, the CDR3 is TGTGCCAGCAGCCACCCGACCCTTCCGCGGGAAGCTTTCTTT. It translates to CASSHPTLPREAFF.